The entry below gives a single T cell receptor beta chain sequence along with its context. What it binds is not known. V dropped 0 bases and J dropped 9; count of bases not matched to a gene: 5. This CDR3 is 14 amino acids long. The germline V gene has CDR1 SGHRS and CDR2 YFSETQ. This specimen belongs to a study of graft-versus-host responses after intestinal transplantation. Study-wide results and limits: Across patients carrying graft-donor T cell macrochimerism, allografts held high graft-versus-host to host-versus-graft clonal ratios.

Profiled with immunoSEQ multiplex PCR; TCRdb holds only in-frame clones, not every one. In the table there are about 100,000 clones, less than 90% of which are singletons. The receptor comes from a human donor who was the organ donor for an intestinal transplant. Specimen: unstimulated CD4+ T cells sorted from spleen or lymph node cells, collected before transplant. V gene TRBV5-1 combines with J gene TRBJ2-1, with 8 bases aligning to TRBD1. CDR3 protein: CASSLGQGWGEQFF. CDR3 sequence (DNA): TGCGCCAGCAGCTTGGGACAGGGGTGGGGTGAGCAGTTCTTC.